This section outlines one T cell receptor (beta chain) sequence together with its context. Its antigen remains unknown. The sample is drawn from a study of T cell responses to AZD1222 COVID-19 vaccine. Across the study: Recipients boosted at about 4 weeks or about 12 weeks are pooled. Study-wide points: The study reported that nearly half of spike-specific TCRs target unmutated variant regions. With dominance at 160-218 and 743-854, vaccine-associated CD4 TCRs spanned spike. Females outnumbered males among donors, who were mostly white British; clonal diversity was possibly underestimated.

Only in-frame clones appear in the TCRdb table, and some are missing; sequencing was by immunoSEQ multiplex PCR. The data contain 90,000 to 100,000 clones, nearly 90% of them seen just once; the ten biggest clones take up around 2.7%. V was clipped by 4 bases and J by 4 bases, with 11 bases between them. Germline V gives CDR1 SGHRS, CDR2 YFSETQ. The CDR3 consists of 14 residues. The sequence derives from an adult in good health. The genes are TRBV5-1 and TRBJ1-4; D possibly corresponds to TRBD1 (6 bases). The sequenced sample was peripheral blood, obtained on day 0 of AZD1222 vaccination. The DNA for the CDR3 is TGCGCCAGCAGCCCACAGGGAATTAATGAAAAACTGTTTTTT. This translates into CASSPQGINEKLFF.